This TCR beta chain was identified during a study of identical twins. The study's findings and limits: Excess twin sharing in beta out-of-frame sequences was weaker. Insertions were reduced in abundant cord blood beta clonotypes but not in memory repertoires. The models systematically underestimated how much out-of-frame TCR alpha was shared in monozygotic twins.

Comments on this clonotype: Its antigen is unknown. Germline and junction disagree at one end, which may indicate a read error.

Every donor was a healthy Caucasian. TCRdb re-called the 5' RACE reads with MiXCR, one entry per CDR3 protein. The sample has 200,000 to 300,000 distinct CDR3 sequences, over 9.5% seen once. The sequence was obtained from a man between 50 and 59 years old in good health. Sequences were obtained from memory T cells sorted from blood.

The CDR3 DNA is TGTGCCAGTAGTGTTGGTTGGGGTCCTTACGACGAGCAGAACTTC. It translates to CASSVGWGPYDEQNF. The rearrangement uses TRBV19 and TRBJ2-7; D uncertain. The CDR3 contains 15 residues. Germline CDR1 and CDR2: LNHDA and SQIVND (reference sequence). Using reference TRBV19 and TRBJ2-7 for the parts outside the CDR3, the full variable domain is DGGITQSPKYLFRKEGQNVTLSCEQNLNHDAMYWYRQDPGQGLRLIYYSQIVNDFQKGDIAEGYSVSREKKESFPLTVTSAQKNPTAFYLCASSVGWGPYDEQNFGPGTRLTVT.